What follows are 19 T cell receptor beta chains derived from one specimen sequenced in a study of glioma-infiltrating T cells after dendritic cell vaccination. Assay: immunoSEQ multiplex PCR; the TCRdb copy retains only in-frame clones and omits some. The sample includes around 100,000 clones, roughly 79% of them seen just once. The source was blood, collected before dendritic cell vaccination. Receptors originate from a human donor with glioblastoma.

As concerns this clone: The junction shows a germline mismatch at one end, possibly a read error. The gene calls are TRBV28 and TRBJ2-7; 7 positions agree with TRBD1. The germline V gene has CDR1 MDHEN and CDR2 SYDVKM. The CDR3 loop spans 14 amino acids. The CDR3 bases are TGTGCCAGCAGAGGGGGCGCGTCCTCCGACGAGCAGTACTTC. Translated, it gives CASRGGASSDEQYF.

CDR3 bases: TGCGCCAGCAGCCAAACGGAGGGCAACGAAAAACTGTTTTTT. It is translated as CASSQTEGNEKLFF. This chain uses TRBV4-1 with TRBJ1-4, with unresolved D. The V end was cut by 2 bases, the J end by 8 bases, with 12 bases between. This CDR3 is built from 14 residues. CDR1 MGHRA and CDR2 YSYEKL come from the germline V gene.

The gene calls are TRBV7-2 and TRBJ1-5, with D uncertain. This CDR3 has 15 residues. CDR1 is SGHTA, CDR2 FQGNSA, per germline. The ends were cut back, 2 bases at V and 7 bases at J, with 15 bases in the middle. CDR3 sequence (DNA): TGTGCCAGCAGCTTATCTTTCCAGGCCCTACAGCCCCAGCATTTT. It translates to CASSLSFQALQPQHF.

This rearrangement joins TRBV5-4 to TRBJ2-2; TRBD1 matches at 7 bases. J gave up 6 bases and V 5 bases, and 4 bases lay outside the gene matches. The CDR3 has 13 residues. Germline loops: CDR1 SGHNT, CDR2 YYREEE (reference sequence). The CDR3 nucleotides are TGTGCCAGCAGTCAGGGACAGCCCGGGGAGCTGTTTTTT. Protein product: CASSQGQPGELFF.

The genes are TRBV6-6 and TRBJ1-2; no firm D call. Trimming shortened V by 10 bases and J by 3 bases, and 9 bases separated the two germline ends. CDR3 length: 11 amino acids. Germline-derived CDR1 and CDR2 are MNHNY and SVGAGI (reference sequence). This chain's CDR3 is CATREHYGYTF. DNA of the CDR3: TGTGCCACCCGAGAGCACTATGGCTACACCTTC.

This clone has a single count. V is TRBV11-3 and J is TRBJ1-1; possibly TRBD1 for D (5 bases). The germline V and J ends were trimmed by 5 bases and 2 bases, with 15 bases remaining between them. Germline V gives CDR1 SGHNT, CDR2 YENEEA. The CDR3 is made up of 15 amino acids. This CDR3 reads CASSPQTAINTEAFF. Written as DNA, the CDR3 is TGTGCCAGCAGCCCGCAGACAGCAATCAACACTGAAGCTTTCTTT.

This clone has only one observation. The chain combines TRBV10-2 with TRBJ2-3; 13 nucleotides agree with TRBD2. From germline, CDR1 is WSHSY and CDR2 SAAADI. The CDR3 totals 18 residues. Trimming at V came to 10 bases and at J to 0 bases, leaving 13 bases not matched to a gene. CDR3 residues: CATSRPTSGGLSTDTQYF. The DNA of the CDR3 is TGCGCCACCTCACGCCCGACTAGCGGGGGGCTCAGCACAGATACGCAGTATTTT.

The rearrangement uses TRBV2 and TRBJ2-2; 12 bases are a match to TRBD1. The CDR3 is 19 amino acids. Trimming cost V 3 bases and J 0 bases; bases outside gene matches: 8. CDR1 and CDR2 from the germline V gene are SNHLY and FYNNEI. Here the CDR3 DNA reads TGTGCCAGCAGTGACCGGGACAGGGGGCGAAAGGCGAACACCGGGGAGCTGTTTTTT. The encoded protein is CASSDRDRGRKANTGELFF.

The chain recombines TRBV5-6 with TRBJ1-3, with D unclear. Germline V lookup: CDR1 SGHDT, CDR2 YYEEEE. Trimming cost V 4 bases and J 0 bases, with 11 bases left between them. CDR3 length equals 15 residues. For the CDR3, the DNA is TGTGCCAGCAGCCCGGGCGGGTCCTCTGGAAACACCATATATTTT. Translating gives CASSPGGSSGNTIYF.

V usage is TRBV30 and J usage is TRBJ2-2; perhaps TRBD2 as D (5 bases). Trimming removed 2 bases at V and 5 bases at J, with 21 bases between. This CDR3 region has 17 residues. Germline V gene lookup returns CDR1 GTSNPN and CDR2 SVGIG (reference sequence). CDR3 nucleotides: TGTGCCTGGAGTCTTACGCGGACGTTCCGGAGGACCGGGGAGCTGTTTTTT. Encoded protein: CAWSLTRTFRRTGELFF.

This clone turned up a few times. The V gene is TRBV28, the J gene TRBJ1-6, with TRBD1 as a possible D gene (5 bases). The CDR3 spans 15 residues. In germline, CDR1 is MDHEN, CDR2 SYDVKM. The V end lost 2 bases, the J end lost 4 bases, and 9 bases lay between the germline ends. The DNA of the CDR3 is TGTGCCAGCAGTTTAGGGGGGATGTATAATTCACCCCTCCACTTT. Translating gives CASSLGGMYNSPLHF.

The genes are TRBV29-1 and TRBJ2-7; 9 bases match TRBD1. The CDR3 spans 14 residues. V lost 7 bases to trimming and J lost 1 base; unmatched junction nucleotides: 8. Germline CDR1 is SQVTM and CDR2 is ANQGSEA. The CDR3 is CSAIRGTGSYEQYF. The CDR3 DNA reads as TGCAGCGCTATAAGGGGGACAGGGTCCTACGAGCAGTACTTC.

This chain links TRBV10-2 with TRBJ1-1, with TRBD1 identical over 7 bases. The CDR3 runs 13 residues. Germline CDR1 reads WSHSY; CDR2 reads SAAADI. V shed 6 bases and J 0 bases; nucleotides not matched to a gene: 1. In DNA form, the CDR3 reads TGCGCCAGCAGGGACAGGCTGAACACTGAAGCTTTCTTT. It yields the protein CASRDRLNTEAFF.

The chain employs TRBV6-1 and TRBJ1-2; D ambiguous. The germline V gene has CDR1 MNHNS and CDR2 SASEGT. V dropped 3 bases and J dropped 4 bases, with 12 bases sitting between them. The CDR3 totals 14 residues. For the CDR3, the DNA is TGTGCCAGCAGTGACCCCCTACCACCCTATGGCTACACCTTC. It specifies CASSDPLPPYGYTF.

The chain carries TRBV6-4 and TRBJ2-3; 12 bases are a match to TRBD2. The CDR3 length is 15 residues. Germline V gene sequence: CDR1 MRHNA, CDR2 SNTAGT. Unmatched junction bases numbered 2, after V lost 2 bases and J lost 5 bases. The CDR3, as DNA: TGTGCCAGCAGTGACGCGACTAGCGGGGGAGATACGCAGTATTTT. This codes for CASSDATSGGDTQYF.

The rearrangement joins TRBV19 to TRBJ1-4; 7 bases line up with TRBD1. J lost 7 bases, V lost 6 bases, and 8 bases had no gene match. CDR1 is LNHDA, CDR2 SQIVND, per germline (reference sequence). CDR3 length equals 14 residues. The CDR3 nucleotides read TGTGCCAGTAGCCTACAGGGGATACGTGAAAAACTGTTTTTT. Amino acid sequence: CASSLQGIREKLFF.

The CDR3 nucleotides are TGCGCCAGCAGCCAAGAAGGGGGACCCGGCAGGGACTACAATGAGCAGTTCTTC. Translating gives CASSQEGGPGRDYNEQFF. The chain recombines TRBV4-1 with TRBJ2-1; the D gene is possibly TRBD1 (6 bases). Looked up from germline, CDR1 is MGHRA and CDR2 is YSYEKL. Deletions cut 0 bases from V and 3 bases from J, with 18 bases between. The length of the CDR3 is 18 residues.

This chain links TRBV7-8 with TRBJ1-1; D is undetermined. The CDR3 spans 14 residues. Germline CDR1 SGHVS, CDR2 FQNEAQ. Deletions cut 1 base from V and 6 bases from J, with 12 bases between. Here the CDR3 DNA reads TGTGCCAGCAGCTTAGATGACTTTCGCCCTGAAGCTTTCTTT. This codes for CASSLDDFRPEAFF.

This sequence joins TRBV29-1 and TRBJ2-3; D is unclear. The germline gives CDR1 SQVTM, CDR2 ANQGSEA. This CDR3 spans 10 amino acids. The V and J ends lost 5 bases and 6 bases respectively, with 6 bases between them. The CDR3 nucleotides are TGCAGCGTTTGGGCGGATACGCAGTATTTT. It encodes CSVWADTQYF.